This is a list of T cell receptor beta chains from one sample in a study of cytomegalovirus exposure and HLA in healthy donors. Profiling relied on immunoSEQ multiplex PCR, and the TCRdb table lists in-frame clones only, not all of them. The sample yields 90,000 or so clones, roughly 82% seen once. Specimen: PBMCs. The receptors were sampled from a young man in good health and CMV-seropositive. CDR3s include the opening cysteine and the closing phenylalanine or tryptophan. The D gene is left open where the match is weak. Rows give clone size only sometimes, using once, few, many, or a class for an expanded clone.

V: TRBV7-9
size: NA
D: NA
J: TRBJ2-7
CDR3: CASSLARRGYEQYF
DNA: TGTGCCAGCAGCTTAGCGCGGAGGGGATACGAGCAGTACTTC

V: TRBV28
size: once
D: NA
J: TRBJ1-5
CDR3: CASTHGGTNQPQHF
DNA: TGTGCCAGCACCCATGGGGGGACCAATCAGCCCCAGCATTTT

V: TRBV2
size: NA
D: NA
J: TRBJ1-1
CDR3: CASSEASGTEAFF
DNA: TGTGCCAGCAGTGAGGCTTCGGGGACTGAAGCTTTCTTT

V: TRBV18
size: once
D: TRBD2
J: TRBJ2-7
CDR3: CASSPLAGREQYF
DNA: TGTGCCAGCTCACCACTAGCGGGAAGGGAGCAGTACTTC

V: TRBV28
size: NA
D: TRBD1
J: TRBJ1-2
CDR3: CASRKQPGTGGSPNYGYTF
DNA: TGTGCCAGCAGGAAACAGCCCGGGACAGGGGGTTCTCCTAACTATGGCTACACCTTC

V: TRBV12-5
size: NA
D: TRBD2
J: TRBJ2-3
CDR3: CASGLGLAGAGDTQYF
DNA: TGTGCTAGTGGTTTGGGCCTAGCGGGAGCTGGGGATACGCAGTATTTT

V: TRBV6-5
size: NA
D: NA
J: TRBJ2-1
CDR3: CASSYSRGNNEQFF
DNA: TGTGCCAGCAGTTACTCCCGGGGAAACAATGAGCAGTTCTTC

V: TRBV11-2
size: NA
D: NA
J: TRBJ1-2
CDR3: CASSLVPGDGYGYTF
DNA: TGTGCCAGCAGCTTAGTCCCAGGGGACGGCTATGGCTACACCTTC

V: TRBV18
size: once
D: TRBD2
J: TRBJ2-1
CDR3: CASSGLAGSNEQFF
DNA: TGTGCCAGCTCCGGGCTAGCGGGAAGCAATGAGCAGTTCTTC

V: TRBV30
size: NA
D: NA
J: TRBJ2-7
CDR3: CAWSVRGYEQYF
DNA: TGTGCCTGGAGTGTAAGAGGCTACGAGCAGTACTTC

V: TRBV6-1
size: NA
D: NA
J: TRBJ1-5
CDR3: CASSEVGTSNQPQHF
DNA: TGTGCCAGCAGTGAAGTGGGGACAAGCAATCAGCCCCAGCATTTT